The clone carrying this T cell receptor (beta chain) was seen a few times. The record originates from a study of blood T cell repertoires in COVID-19. Generated by immunoSEQ multiplex PCR, the TCRdb table keeps only in-frame clones and is missing some. The sample consists of some 260,000 clones, roughly nine tenths of them appearing once. CDR1 SQVTM and CDR2 ANQGSEA come from the germline V gene. Trimming at V came to 7 bases and at J to 6 bases, leaving 8 bases not matched to a gene. This CDR3 region has 15 residues. The sequence came from a man younger than 35 with active or convalescent COVID-19. V is TRBV29-1 and J is TRBJ2-1; TRBD2 matches 14 bases. Sequenced sample: peripheral blood. The CDR3 sequence is CSERLAGGPINEQFF. Here the CDR3 DNA reads TGCAGCGAGCGACTAGCGGGAGGGCCTATCAATGAGCAGTTCTTC.